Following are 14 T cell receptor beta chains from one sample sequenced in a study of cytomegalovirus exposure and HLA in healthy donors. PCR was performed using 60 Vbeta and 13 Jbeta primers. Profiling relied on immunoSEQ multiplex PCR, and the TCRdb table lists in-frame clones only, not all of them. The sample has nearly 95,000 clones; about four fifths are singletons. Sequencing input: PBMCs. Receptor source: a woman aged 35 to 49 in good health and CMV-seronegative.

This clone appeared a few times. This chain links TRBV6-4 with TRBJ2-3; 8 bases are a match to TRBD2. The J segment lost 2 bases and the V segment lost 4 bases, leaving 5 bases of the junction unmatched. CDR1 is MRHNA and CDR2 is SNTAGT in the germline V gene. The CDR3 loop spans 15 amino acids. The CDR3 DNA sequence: TGTGCCAGCAGTGTGAGTAGCGGGGCCACAGATACGCAGTATTTT. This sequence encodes CASSVSSGATDTQYF.

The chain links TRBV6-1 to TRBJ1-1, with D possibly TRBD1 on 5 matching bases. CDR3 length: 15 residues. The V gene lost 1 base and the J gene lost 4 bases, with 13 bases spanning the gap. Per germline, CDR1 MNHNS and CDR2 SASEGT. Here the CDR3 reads CASSEVSGGSTEAFF. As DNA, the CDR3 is TGTGCCAGCAGTGAAGTGTCGGGGGGAAGCACTGAAGCTTTCTTT.

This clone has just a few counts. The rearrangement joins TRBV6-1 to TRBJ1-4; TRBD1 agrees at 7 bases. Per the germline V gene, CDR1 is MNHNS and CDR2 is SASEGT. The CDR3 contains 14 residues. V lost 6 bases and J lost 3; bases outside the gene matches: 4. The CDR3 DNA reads TGTGCCAGCAGGACCGGGACAGCTAATGAAAAACTGTTTTTT. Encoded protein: CASRTGTANEKLFF.

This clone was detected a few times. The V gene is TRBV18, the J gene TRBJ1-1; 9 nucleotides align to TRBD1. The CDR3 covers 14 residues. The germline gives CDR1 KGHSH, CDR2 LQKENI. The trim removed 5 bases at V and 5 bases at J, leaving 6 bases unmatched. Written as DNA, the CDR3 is TGTGCCAGCTCAGCCGGGACAGGGCGAACTGAAGCTTTCTTT. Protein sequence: CASSAGTGRTEAFF.

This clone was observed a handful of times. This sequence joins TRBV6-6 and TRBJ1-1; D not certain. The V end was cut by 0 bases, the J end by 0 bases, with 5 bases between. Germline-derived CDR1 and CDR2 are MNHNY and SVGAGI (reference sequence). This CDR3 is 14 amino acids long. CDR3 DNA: TGTGCCAGCAGTTACTCTGTTATGAACACTGAAGCTTTCTTT. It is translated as CASSYSVMNTEAFF.

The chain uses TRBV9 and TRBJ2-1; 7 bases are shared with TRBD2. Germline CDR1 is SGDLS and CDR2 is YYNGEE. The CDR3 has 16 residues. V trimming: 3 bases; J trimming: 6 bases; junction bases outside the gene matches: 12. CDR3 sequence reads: CASSARGRAPGNEQFF. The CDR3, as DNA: TGTGCCAGCAGCGCCAGAGGGAGGGCCCCTGGCAATGAGCAGTTCTTC.

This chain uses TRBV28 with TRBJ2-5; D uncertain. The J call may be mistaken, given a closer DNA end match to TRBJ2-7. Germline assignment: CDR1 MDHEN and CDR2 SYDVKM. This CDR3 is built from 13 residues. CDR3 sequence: CASSLGDSYEQYF. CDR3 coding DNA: TGTGCCAGCAGTCTCGGAGACTCCTACGAGCAGTACTTC.

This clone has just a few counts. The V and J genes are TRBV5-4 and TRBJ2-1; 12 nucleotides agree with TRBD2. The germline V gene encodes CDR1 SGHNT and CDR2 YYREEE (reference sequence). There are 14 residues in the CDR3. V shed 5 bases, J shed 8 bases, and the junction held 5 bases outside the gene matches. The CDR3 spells CASRTSGGIDEQFF. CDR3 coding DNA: TGTGCCAGCAGAACTAGCGGGGGGATCGATGAGCAGTTCTTC.

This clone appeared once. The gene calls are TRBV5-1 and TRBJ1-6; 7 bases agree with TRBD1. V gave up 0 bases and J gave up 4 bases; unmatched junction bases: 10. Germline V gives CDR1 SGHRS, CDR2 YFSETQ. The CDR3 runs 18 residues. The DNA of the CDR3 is TGCGCCAGCAGCTTGGCCGTCCGACAGGGAGCATATAATTCACCCCTCCACTTT. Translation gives CASSLAVRQGAYNSPLHF.

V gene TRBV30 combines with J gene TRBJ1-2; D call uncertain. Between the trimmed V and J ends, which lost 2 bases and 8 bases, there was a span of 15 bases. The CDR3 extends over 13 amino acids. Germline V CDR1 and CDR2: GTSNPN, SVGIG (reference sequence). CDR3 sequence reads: CAWSRQLEGGYTF. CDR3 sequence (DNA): TGTGCCTGGAGTCGTCAGCTCGAGGGCGGCTACACCTTC.

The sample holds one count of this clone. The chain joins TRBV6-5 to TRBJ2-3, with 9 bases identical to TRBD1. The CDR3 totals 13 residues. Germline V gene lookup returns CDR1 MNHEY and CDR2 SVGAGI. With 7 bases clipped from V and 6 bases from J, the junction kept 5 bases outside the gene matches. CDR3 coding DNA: TGTGCCAGCAATCGACAGGGGGGGGATACGCAGTATTTT. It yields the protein CASNRQGGDTQYF.

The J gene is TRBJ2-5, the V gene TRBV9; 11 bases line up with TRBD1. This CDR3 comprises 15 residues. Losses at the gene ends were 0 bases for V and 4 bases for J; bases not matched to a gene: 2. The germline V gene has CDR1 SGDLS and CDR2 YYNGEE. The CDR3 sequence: CASSVAGTGGETQYF. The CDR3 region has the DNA TGTGCCAGCAGCGTAGCCGGGACAGGGGGAGAGACCCAGTACTTC.

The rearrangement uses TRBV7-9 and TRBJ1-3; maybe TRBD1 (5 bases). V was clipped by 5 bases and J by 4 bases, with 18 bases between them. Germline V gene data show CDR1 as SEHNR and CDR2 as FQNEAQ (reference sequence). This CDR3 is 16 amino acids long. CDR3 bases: TGTGCCAGCAGCGTCCCGGGGATGGAGGGGGGAAACACCATATATTTT. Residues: CASSVPGMEGGNTIYF.

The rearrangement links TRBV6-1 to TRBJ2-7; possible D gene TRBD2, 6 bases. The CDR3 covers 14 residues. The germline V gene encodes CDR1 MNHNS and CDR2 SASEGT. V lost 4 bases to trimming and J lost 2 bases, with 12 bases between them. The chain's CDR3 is CASSGTGLTYEQYF. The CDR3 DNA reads TGTGCCAGCAGTGGGACGGGACTTACCTACGAGCAGTACTTC.